These 28 T cell receptor beta chains were all obtained from the same sample, sequenced in a study of cytomegalovirus exposure and HLA in healthy donors. PCR used 60 Vbeta primers and 13 Jbeta primers. Produced via immunoSEQ multiplex PCR; TCRdb's table is partial and in-frame only. The sample has 80,000 or so clones, about 71% seen once. The sequenced material came from PBMCs. The receptors shown here come from a woman between 35 and 50 years old in good health and CMV-seronegative.

The genes are TRBV6-6 and TRBJ2-5; 11 bases line up with TRBD2. The CDR3 length is 15 residues. After removal of 4 bases from V and 4 bases from J, the junction contained 5 bases not matched to a gene. Germline V CDR1 and CDR2: MNHNY, SVGAGI (reference sequence). CDR3 sequence (DNA): TGTGCCAGCAGTTCTATAGCGGGAGGGTCAGAGACCCAGTACTTC. This codes for CASSSIAGGSETQYF.

This clone has only one observation. The V and J genes are TRBV7-8 and TRBJ1-3; D might be TRBD1 (5 bases). The CDR3 is 14 amino acids. The V end was cut by 5 bases, the J end by 0 bases, with 8 bases between. Germline V gene data show CDR1 as SGHVS and CDR2 as FQNEAQ. The CDR3 here is CASSADSSGNTIYF. CDR3 coding DNA: TGTGCCAGCAGCGCAGACAGCTCTGGAAACACCATATATTTT.

The chain has TRBV5-1 and TRBJ2-2; tentatively, D is TRBD1 (6 bases). This CDR3 has 17 residues. Trimming took off 4 bases at V and 0 bases at J, with 16 bases between the two ends. Germline CDR1 reads SGHRS; CDR2 reads YFSETQ. The CDR3 reads CASSPRTDPTNTGELFF. Written as DNA, the CDR3 is TGCGCCAGCAGCCCTAGGACAGATCCTACGAACACCGGGGAGCTGTTTTTT.

Only one count was recorded for this clone. The chain has TRBV2 and TRBJ1-5; D is unresolved. The CDR3 has 12 residues. V gave up 5 bases and J gave up 6 bases, with 8 bases separating them. Germline loops: CDR1 SNHLY, CDR2 FYNNEI. CDR3: CASSTNGQPQHF. The CDR3, as DNA: TGTGCCAGCAGTACTAACGGTCAGCCCCAGCATTTT.

The rearrangement uses TRBV27 and TRBJ2-3; 8 bases map to TRBD2. Germline values: CDR1 MNHEY, CDR2 SMNVEV (reference sequence). The CDR3 consists of 18 residues. V lost 6 bases and J lost 3; bases outside the gene matches: 17. The CDR3 DNA is TGTGCCAGCAGACCCCTGAGTATCAGGGTAGCGGGAACAGATACGCAGTATTTT. Protein: CASRPLSIRVAGTDTQYF.

The chain employs TRBV2 and TRBJ1-4; D uncertain. With 2 bases removed from V and 3 bases from J, the gap between germline ends came to 7 bases. Germline CDR1 reads SNHLY; CDR2 reads FYNNEI. This CDR3 is 14 amino acids long. The CDR3 DNA reads as TGTGCCAGCAGTGAAACCAGGTCTAATGAAAAACTGTTTTTT. Its protein product is CASSETRSNEKLFF.

This chain uses TRBV28 with TRBJ2-5; D uncertain. Germline-derived CDR1 and CDR2 are MDHEN and SYDVKM. CDR3 length: 13 amino acids. V was cut by 3 bases and J by 2 bases, with 7 bases left in between. The CDR3 region is CASSFGPQETQYF. The CDR3 DNA reads as TGTGCCAGCAGTTTTGGGCCACAAGAGACCCAGTACTTC.

This sequence joins TRBV9 and TRBJ2-1; D perhaps matches TRBD1 (7 bases). The CDR3 is 15 residues long. V was clipped by 0 bases and J by 5 bases, with 12 bases between them. Germline V CDR1 and CDR2: SGDLS, YYNGEE. CDR3 sequence: CASSVGRGRDNEQFF. The CDR3 DNA is TGTGCCAGCAGCGTAGGGAGGGGGCGCGACAATGAGCAGTTCTTC.

V usage is TRBV12-5 and J usage is TRBJ1-4; TRBD1 matches 7 bases. The J segment lost 0 bases and the V segment lost 7 bases, leaving 14 bases of the junction unmatched. The CDR3 is 18 residues long. Germline CDR1 is LGHNT and CDR2 is FRNRAP. CDR3 amino acids: CASAQPRGYTATNEKLFF. The CDR3 coding sequence is TGTGCTAGTGCCCAACCCAGGGGGTATACCGCAACTAATGAAAAACTGTTTTTT.

The chain couples TRBV6-1 to TRBJ2-1; the match to TRBD1 covers 9 bases. With V trimmed by 2 bases and J by 8 bases, 13 bases remained unmatched. Germline loops: CDR1 MNHNS, CDR2 SASEGT. The CDR3 has 17 residues. This chain's CDR3 is CASSEKVGTGLVYEQFF. The DNA of the CDR3 is TGTGCCAGCAGTGAAAAGGTCGGGACAGGGTTAGTCTATGAGCAGTTCTTC.

The rearrangement links TRBV7-9 to TRBJ1-2; 9 bases are shared with TRBD1. The length of the CDR3 is 15 residues. The trim removed 4 bases at V and 4 bases at J, leaving 7 bases unmatched. The germline V gene has CDR1 SEHNR and CDR2 FQNEAQ (reference sequence). CDR3 nucleotides: TGTGCCAGCAGCTACCGGGACAGGGCCGTCTATGGCTACACCTTC. This translates into CASSYRDRAVYGYTF.

The chain has TRBV4-3 and TRBJ1-3; TRBD1 matches at 8 bases. CDR3 length: 18 residues. V dropped 0 bases and J dropped 2; count of bases not matched to a gene: 9. Germline V gene lookup returns CDR1 LGHNA and CDR2 YSLEER. Here the CDR3 reads CASSQEVVMDRAGNTIYF. Written as DNA, the CDR3 is TGCGCCAGCAGCCAAGAGGTAGTAATGGACAGGGCTGGAAACACCATATATTTT.

This clone was counted a few times. The V gene is TRBV28, the J gene TRBJ1-1, with D unclear. V lost 1 base and J lost 6, with 12 bases in between. The CDR3 has 14 amino acids. CDR1 is MDHEN and CDR2 is SYDVKM in the germline V gene. CDR3 amino acids: CASSLLVGSAEAFF. The CDR3 DNA follows: TGTGCCAGCAGTTTATTGGTGGGGAGCGCTGAAGCTTTCTTT.

This clone was observed a handful of times. The chain links TRBV28 to TRBJ1-4; weak D call: TRBD1 (5 bases). V lost 7 bases and J lost 5, with 5 bases in between. The CDR3 spans 11 residues. Germline CDR1 is MDHEN and CDR2 is SYDVKM. For the CDR3, the DNA is TGTGCCAGCAAGGGGAATGAAAAACTGTTTTTT. Residues: CASKGNEKLFF. Variable domain in full (rest from reference TRBV28 and TRBJ1-4): DVKVTQSSRYLVKRTGEKVFLECVQDMDHENMFWYRQDPGLGLRLIYFSYDVKMKEKGDIPEGYSVSREKKERFSLILESASTNQTSMYLCASKGNEKLFFGSGTQLSVL.

This chain joins TRBV7-2 and TRBJ1-5; a weak D match, TRBD1 (5 bases). This CDR3 is built from 14 residues. Germline V lookup: CDR1 SGHTA, CDR2 FQGNSA. Trimming pared 1 base from V and 5 bases from J, leaving 9 bases between. In DNA, the CDR3 is TGTGCCAGCAGCTTAGTGGGGGGAGATCAGCCCCAGCATTTT. This encodes CASSLVGGDQPQHF. The entire variable domain, with the rest obtained from reference TRBV7-2 and TRBJ1-5, is as follows: GAGVSQSPSNKVTEKGKDVELRCDPISGHTALYWYRQSLGQGLEFLIYFQGNSAPDKSGLPSDRFSAERTGGSVSTLTIQRTQQEDSAVYLCASSLVGGDQPQHFGDGTRLSIL.

The chain has TRBV25-1 and TRBJ2-5, with 8 bases matching TRBD1. The J call could be wrong; TRBJ2-7 is a better fit for the DNA end. Germline-derived CDR1 and CDR2 are MGHDK and SYGVNS. CDR3 length: 13 amino acids. CDR3: CASSDGQGYEQYF. DNA of the CDR3: TGTGCCAGCAGTGACGGACAGGGCTACGAGCAGTACTTC.

The rearrangement links TRBV30 to TRBJ2-7; the match to TRBD2 covers 11 bases. V gave up 2 bases and J gave up 6 bases; unmatched junction bases: 6. The CDR3 covers 14 residues. CDR1 and CDR2 (germline): GTSNPN, SVGIG (reference sequence). The CDR3 region is CAWSLAGGLSEQYF. In nucleotides, the CDR3 is TGTGCCTGGAGTTTAGCGGGGGGGCTAAGCGAGCAGTACTTC.

The chain recombines TRBV30 with TRBJ1-4; 9 positions match TRBD1. The CDR3 runs to 14 residues. Trimming cost V 2 bases and J 5 bases; bases outside gene matches: 3. Germline V CDR1 and CDR2: GTSNPN, SVGIG (reference sequence). The CDR3 spells CAWSPGQGNEKLFF. The CDR3 DNA follows: TGTGCCTGGAGTCCGGGACAGGGAAATGAAAAACTGTTTTTT.

The V gene is TRBV10-2, the J gene TRBJ2-6; perhaps TRBD1 as D (6 bases). Germline V gives CDR1 WSHSY, CDR2 SAAADI. The CDR3 totals 17 residues. The V and J ends lost 5 bases and 0 bases respectively, with 14 bases between them. The CDR3 protein is CASSRQEIHSGANVLTF. In DNA form, the CDR3 reads TGCGCCAGCAGTCGACAGGAAATTCACTCTGGGGCCAACGTCCTGACTTTC.

The chain joins TRBV4-1 to TRBJ2-3, with 13 bases fitting TRBD2. CDR1 and CDR2 (germline): MGHRA, YSYEKL. The junction had 6 bases not matched to a gene; V was cut back by 6 bases and J by 6 bases. The CDR3 has 15 amino acids. CDR3 in amino acids: CASSTLAGGFDTQYF. The CDR3 coding sequence is TGCGCCAGCAGTACACTAGCGGGGGGGTTCGATACGCAGTATTTT.

This clone was counted a few times. The chain carries TRBV27 and TRBJ2-5; TRBD1 matches at 7 bases. CDR3 length: 16 amino acids. V lost 6 bases and J lost 1; bases outside the gene matches: 11. Germline CDR1 MNHEY, CDR2 SMNVEV (reference sequence). CDR3 amino acids: CASSPEVDRVQETQYF. In nucleotides, the CDR3 is TGTGCCAGCAGCCCGGAGGTTGACAGGGTCCAAGAGACCCAGTACTTC.

V and J are TRBV6-1 and TRBJ1-2; TRBD1 is a possible D gene (5 bases). Germline V gene data show CDR1 as MNHNS and CDR2 as SASEGT. Trimming took 9 bases from V and 2 from J, leaving 16 bases between them. CDR3 size: 14 residues. As DNA, the CDR3 is TGTGCCAGTCACGGTTCAGGGAAAAACTATGGCTACACCTTC. It specifies CASHGSGKNYGYTF.

This chain joins TRBV28 and TRBJ2-7; 9 bases fit TRBD1. Germline-derived CDR1 and CDR2 are MDHEN and SYDVKM. This CDR3 contains 15 residues. Germline trimming cut 6 bases from V and 1 base from J; bases unmatched to any gene: 7. CDR3 region: CASRVRTGESYEQYF. The CDR3 DNA reads TGTGCCAGCAGAGTACGGACAGGGGAATCCTACGAGCAGTACTTC.

The V call is TRBV7-9, the J call TRBJ2-1; possibly TRBD2 for D (6 bases). Trimming pared 1 base from V and 8 bases from J, leaving 15 bases between. CDR1 is SEHNR and CDR2 is FQNEAQ in the germline V gene (reference sequence). The CDR3 spans 15 residues. CDR3 DNA sequence: TGTGCCAGCAGCTTAGACGGAGGGCCGACGGATGAGCAGTTCTTC. This gives the protein CASSLDGGPTDEQFF.

This clone has only a few counts. The CDR3 is CASSSSDRAVYGYTF. The CDR3 DNA reads as TGTGCCAGCAGTTCCTCGGACAGGGCTGTATATGGCTACACCTTC. V is TRBV28 and J is TRBJ1-2; TRBD1 agrees at 8 bases. Germline values: CDR1 MDHEN, CDR2 SYDVKM. The J segment lost 5 bases and the V segment lost 4 bases, leaving 9 bases of the junction unmatched. The CDR3 sequence is 15 residues long.

The rearrangement joins TRBV9 to TRBJ2-3; no firm D call. V was clipped by 0 bases and J by 0 bases, with 8 bases between them. CDR3 length equals 15 residues. Germline CDR1 reads SGDLS; CDR2 reads YYNGEE. CDR3 sequence: CASSVVARSTDTQYF. As DNA, the CDR3 is TGTGCCAGCAGCGTAGTAGCCAGAAGCACAGATACGCAGTATTTT.

The rearrangement joins TRBV9 to TRBJ1-4, with TRBD1 identical over 9 bases. The CDR3 consists of 16 residues. Germline CDR1 reads SGDLS; CDR2 reads YYNGEE. Trimming cost V 0 bases and J 0 bases; bases outside gene matches: 0. CDR3 loop: CASSVGDRATNEKLFF. CDR3 bases: TGTGCCAGCAGCGTAGGGGACAGGGCAACTAATGAAAAACTGTTTTTT.

This clone showed up just a few times. The chain combines TRBV10-3 with TRBJ2-6; weak D call: TRBD1 (6 bases). V lost 3 bases, J lost 0 bases, and 15 bases lay in between. This CDR3 has 18 residues. Germline V CDR1 and CDR2: ENHRY, SYGVKD. The CDR3 nucleotides are TGTGCCATCAGTGATGGACAGAATATCCTCTCTGGGGCCAACGTCCTGACTTTC. This encodes CAISDGQNILSGANVLTF.